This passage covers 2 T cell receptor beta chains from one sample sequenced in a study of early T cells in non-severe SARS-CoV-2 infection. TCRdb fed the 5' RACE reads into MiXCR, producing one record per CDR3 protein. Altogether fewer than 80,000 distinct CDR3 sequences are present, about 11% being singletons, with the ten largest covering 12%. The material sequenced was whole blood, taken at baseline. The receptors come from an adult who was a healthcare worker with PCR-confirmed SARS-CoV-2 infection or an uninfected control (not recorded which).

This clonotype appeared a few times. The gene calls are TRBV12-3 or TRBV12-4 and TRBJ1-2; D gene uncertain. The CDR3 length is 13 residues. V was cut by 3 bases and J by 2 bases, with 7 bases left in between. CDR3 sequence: CASSFAENYGYTF. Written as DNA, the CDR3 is TGTGCCAGCAGTTTCGCAGAGAACTATGGCTACACCTTC.

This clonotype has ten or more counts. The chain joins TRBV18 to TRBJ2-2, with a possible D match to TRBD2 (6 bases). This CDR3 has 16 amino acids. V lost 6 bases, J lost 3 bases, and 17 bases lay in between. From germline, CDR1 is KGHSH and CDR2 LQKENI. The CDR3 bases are TGTGCCAGCTCTCTGATGGCGGGAAAAGACACCGGGGAGCTGTTTTTT. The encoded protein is CASSLMAGKDTGELFF.